Listed here are 16 T cell receptor beta chains from one sample, sequenced in a study of cytomegalovirus exposure and HLA in healthy donors. Researchers ran the PCR with 60 Vbeta and 13 Jbeta primers. Sequencing used immunoSEQ multiplex PCR; TCRdb keeps in-frame clones, though not all of them. The data show about 75,000 clones, 65% to 90% seen once. Sequenced sample: PBMCs. The receptor set was obtained from a man in his sixties or seventies in good health and CMV-seropositive.

CDR3 in DNA: TGTGCCAGCAGCCCCCCGGGACAAGCCTACGAGCAGTACTTC. Protein: CASSPPGQAYEQYF. The V call is TRBV9, the J call TRBJ2-7; TRBD1 is a possible D gene (6 bases). V was shortened by 4 bases and J by 2 bases, with 13 bases between the two germline ends. The CDR3 extends over 14 amino acids. Per the germline V gene, CDR1 is SGDLS and CDR2 is YYNGEE.

The rearrangement links TRBV5-1 to TRBJ2-5; 9 bases are shared with TRBD2. Germline assignment: CDR1 SGHRS and CDR2 YFSETQ. The CDR3 runs 16 residues. With 7 bases clipped from V and 2 bases from J, the junction kept 12 bases outside the gene matches. The CDR3 DNA reads as TGCGCCAGCGCGCTCTTAGCTAGCGGGAATCAAGAGACCCAGTACTTC. Translating gives CASALLASGNQETQYF.

CDR3: CASKADLSGHEQYF. The CDR3 bases are TGTGCCAGCAAGGCGGATCTTAGCGGCCACGAGCAGTACTTC. The rearrangement joins TRBV2 to TRBJ2-7, with D perhaps TRBD2 (6 bases). Trimming took off 7 bases at V and 5 bases at J, with 18 bases between the two ends. The germline CDR1 and CDR2 sequences are SNHLY and FYNNEI. CDR3 length: 14 residues.

This clone has just one count. V gene TRBV4-1 combines with J gene TRBJ2-5; 8 bases map to TRBD1. Trimming at V came to 0 bases and at J to 5 bases, leaving 8 bases not matched to a gene. The CDR3 extends over 16 amino acids. The germline CDR1 and CDR2 sequences are MGHRA and YSYEKL. In nucleotides, the CDR3 is TGCGCCAGCAGCCAAGAACAAGGAGGACAGGGCGAGACCCAGTACTTC. It yields the protein CASSQEQGGQGETQYF.

This clone showed up just once. As DNA, the CDR3 is TGCAGCGTTGTGGCGGGCCAAGAGACCCAGTACTTC. Protein: CSVVAGQETQYF. J is TRBJ2-5 and V is TRBV29-1; perhaps TRBD2 as D (5 bases). The V gene's germline CDR1 is SQVTM and CDR2 ANQGSEA. CDR3 length equals 12 residues. Between the trimmed V and J ends, which lost 4 bases and 1 base, there was a span of 7 bases.

The rearrangement joins TRBV5-4 to TRBJ2-1, with TRBD2 identical over 10 bases. The CDR3 extends over 15 amino acids. Germline V gene sequence: CDR1 SGHNT, CDR2 YYREEE (reference sequence). After removal of 4 bases from V and 4 bases from J, the junction contained 5 bases not matched to a gene. CDR3 region: CASSPLAGEYNEQFF. CDR3 DNA: TGTGCCAGCAGCCCTCTAGCGGGAGAGTACAATGAGCAGTTCTTC.

CDR3 nucleotide sequence: TGCGCCAGCAGCGTGGACGGTGCAACTAATGAAAAACTGTTTTTT. It codes for CASSVDGATNEKLFF. The chain couples TRBV5-1 to TRBJ1-4; no reliable D call. V was clipped by 4 bases and J by 0 bases, with 10 bases between them. Germline V gives CDR1 SGHRS, CDR2 YFSETQ. CDR3 length equals 15 residues.

As concerns this clone: Other DNA sequences in the sample encode the same CDR3. This rearrangement joins TRBV19 to TRBJ1-5; 8 positions agree with TRBD1. This CDR3 has 14 amino acids. The V gene's germline CDR1 is LNHDA and CDR2 SQIVND (reference sequence). J gave up 2 bases and V 11 bases, and 8 bases lay outside the gene matches. Written as DNA, the CDR3 is TGTGCCTCTTCAGGACAGGGCGGCAATCAGCCCCAGCATTTT. Translation: CASSGQGGNQPQHF. Based on the CDR3 plus reference TRBV19 and TRBJ1-5, the full variable domain is DGGITQSPKYLFRKEGQNVTLSCEQNLNHDAMYWYRQDPGQGLRLIYYSQIVNDFQKGDIAEGYSVSREKKESFPLTVTSAQKNPTAFYLCASSGQGGNQPQHFGDGTRLSIL.

This clone is a singleton in its sample. The rearrangement joins TRBV18 to TRBJ1-1; D is ambiguous. With 3 bases removed from V and 1 base from J, the gap between germline ends came to 6 bases. The CDR3 loop spans 13 amino acids. Germline CDR1 and CDR2: KGHSH and LQKENI. CDR3 protein: CASSPPGNTEAFF. CDR3 coding DNA: TGTGCCAGCTCACCGCCCGGGAACACTGAAGCTTTCTTT.

Only a few counts were recorded for this clone. The rearrangement uses TRBV7-3 and TRBJ2-1; D may be TRBD2 (6 bases). The V and J ends lost 5 bases and 3 bases respectively, with 11 bases between them. The CDR3 runs to 14 residues. CDR1 is SGHTA, CDR2 FQGTGA, per germline. The CDR3 sequence is CASSRGSGYNEQFF. DNA of the CDR3: TGTGCCAGCAGCAGGGGTAGCGGCTACAATGAGCAGTTCTTC.

The rearrangement joins TRBV18 to TRBJ2-7; 9 nucleotides line up with TRBD1. From germline, CDR1 is KGHSH and CDR2 LQKENI. Losses at the gene ends were 4 bases for V and 3 bases for J; bases not matched to a gene: 7. The CDR3 length is 15 residues. The CDR3 reads CASSRPGQGNYEQYF. For the CDR3, the DNA is TGTGCCAGCTCACGACCGGGACAGGGCAACTACGAGCAGTACTTC.

This clone was counted only a few times. The chain uses TRBV30 and TRBJ2-2; 8 bases agree with TRBD1. The germline gives CDR1 GTSNPN, CDR2 SVGIG (reference sequence). J gave up 5 bases and V 6 bases, and 2 bases lay outside the gene matches. The CDR3 extends over 12 amino acids. The CDR3 loop reads CACTGGTGELFF. As DNA, the CDR3 is TGTGCCTGTACAGGGGGGACCGGGGAGCTGTTTTTT.

This chain uses TRBV5-4 with TRBJ2-5, with D possibly TRBD2 on 5 matching bases. V dropped 0 bases and J dropped 2 bases, with 14 bases sitting between them. CDR1 and CDR2 (germline): SGHNT, YYREEE (reference sequence). This CDR3 is built from 16 residues. CDR3 in DNA: TGTGCCAGCAGCTTGGCCGGGGTAGCCCTACAAGAGACCCAGTACTTC. Translating it yields CASSLAGVALQETQYF.

The V call is TRBV7-9, the J call TRBJ1-2; unclear D gene. The CDR3 is made up of 16 amino acids. The ends were cut back, 1 base at V and 4 bases at J, with 16 bases in the middle. The germline CDR1 and CDR2 sequences are SEHNR and FQNEAQ (reference sequence). CDR3 coding DNA: TGTGCCAGCAGCTTAGTACCCGGGGAGCTAGGCTATGGCTACACCTTC. Translated: CASSLVPGELGYGYTF.

This chain links TRBV7-3 with TRBJ2-7; 10 bases align to TRBD1. V shed 1 base and J 3 bases; nucleotides not matched to a gene: 0. Germline assignment: CDR1 SGHTA and CDR2 FQGTGA. The CDR3 is made up of 14 amino acids. CDR3 in DNA: TGTGCCAGCAGCTTAAGGGACAGGGGCTACGAGCAGTACTTC. Its translation: CASSLRDRGYEQYF.

This chain links TRBV4-1 with TRBJ1-6; D unclear. The V gene lost 0 bases and the J gene lost 6 bases, with 9 bases spanning the gap. The CDR3 has 15 residues. Germline assignment: CDR1 MGHRA and CDR2 YSYEKL. CDR3 DNA: TGCGCCAGCAGCCAAGATAGCCGGCTTAATTCACCCCTCCACTTT. It encodes CASSQDSRLNSPLHF.